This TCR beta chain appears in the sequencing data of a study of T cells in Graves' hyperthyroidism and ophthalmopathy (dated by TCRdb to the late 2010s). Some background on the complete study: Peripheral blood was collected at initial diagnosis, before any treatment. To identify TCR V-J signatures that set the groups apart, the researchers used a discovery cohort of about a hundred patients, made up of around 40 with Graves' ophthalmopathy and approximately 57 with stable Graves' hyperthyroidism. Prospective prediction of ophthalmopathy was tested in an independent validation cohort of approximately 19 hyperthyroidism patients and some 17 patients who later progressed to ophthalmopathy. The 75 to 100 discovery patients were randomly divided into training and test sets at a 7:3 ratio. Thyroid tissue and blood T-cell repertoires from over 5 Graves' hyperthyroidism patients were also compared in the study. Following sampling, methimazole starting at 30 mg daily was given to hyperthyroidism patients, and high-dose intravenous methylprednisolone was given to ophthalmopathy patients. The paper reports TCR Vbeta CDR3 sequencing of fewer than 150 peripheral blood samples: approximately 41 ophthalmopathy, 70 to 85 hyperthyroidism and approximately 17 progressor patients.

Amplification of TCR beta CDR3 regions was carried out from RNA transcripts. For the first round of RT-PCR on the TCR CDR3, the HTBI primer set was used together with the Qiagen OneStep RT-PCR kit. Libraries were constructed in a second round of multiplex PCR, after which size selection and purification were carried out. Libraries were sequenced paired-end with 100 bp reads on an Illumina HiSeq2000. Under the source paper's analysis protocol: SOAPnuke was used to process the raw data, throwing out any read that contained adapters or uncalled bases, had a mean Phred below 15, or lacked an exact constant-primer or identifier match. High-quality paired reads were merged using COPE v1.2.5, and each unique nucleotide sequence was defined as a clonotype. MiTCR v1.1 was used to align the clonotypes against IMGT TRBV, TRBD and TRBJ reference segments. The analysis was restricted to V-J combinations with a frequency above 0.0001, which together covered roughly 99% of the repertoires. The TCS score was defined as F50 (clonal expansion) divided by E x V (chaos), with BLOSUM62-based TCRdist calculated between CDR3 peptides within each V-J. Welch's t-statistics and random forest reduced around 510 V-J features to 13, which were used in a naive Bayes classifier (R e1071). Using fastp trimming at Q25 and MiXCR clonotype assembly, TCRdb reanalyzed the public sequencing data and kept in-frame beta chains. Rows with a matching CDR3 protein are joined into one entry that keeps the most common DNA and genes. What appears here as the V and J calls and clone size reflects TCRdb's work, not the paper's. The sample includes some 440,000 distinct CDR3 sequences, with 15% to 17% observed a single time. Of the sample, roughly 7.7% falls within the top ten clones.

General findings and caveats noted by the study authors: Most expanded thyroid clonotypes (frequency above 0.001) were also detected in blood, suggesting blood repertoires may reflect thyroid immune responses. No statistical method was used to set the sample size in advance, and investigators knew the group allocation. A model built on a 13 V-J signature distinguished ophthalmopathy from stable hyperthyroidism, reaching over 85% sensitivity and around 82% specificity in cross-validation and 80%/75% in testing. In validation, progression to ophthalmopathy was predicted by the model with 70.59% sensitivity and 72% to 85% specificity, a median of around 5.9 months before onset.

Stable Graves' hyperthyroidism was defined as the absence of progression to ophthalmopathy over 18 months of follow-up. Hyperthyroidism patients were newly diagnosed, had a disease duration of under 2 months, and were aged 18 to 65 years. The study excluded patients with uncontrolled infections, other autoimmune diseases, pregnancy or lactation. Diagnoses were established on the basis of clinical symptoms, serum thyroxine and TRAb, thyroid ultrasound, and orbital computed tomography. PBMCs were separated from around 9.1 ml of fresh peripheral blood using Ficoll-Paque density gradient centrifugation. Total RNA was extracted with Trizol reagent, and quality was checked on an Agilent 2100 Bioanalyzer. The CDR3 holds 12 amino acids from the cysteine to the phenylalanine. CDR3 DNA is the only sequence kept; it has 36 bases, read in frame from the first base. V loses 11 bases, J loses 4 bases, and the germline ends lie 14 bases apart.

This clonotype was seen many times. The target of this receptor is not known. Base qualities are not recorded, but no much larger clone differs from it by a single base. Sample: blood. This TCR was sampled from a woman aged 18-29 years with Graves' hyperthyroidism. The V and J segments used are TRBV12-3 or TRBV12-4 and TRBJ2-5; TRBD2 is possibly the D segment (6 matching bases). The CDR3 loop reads CACGERPETQYF. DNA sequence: TGTGCCTGCGGGGAGAGGCCAGAGACCCAGTACTTC.